This T cell receptor beta chain comes out of a study of spatial heterogeneity in lung cancer. Turning to the study itself: The donor population consisted of over 55 patients with untreated, early-stage non-small cell lung cancer. For the average unique TCR and UMI combination, more than 8.5 occurrences appeared in raw reads. Study-level points and caveats: Tumor TCRs that were ubiquitous and expanded showed up in blood more at resection than follow-up.

This clonotype was seen repeatedly, ten times or more. Its antigen is still unknown. Germline trimming cut 5 bases from V and 2 bases from J; bases unmatched to any gene: 8. CDR3 length equals 15 residues. Germline V gene data show CDR1 as LGHDT and CDR2 as YNNKEL (reference sequence). Time point here: blood at routine non-recurrence follow-up after resection. Researchers sequenced whole RNA taken from tumor, nontumor lung or frozen PBMC without sorting. Unique molecular identifiers, one per molecule, were present on every TCR cDNA molecule. TCRdb reprocessed the 5' RACE reads via MiXCR and lists one record per CDR3 protein. The sample comprises about 52,000 distinct CDR3 sequences, 6.5% to 7.5% of which are singletons, and less than 45% rests with the top ten.

This chain joins TRBV3-1 and TRBJ2-7; 8 nucleotides agree with TRBD1. The source was PBMCs, collected at follow-up. This clonotype originated in a female donor with early-stage non-small cell lung cancer. The CDR3 loop is CASSYRDRRPYEQYF. In DNA, the CDR3 is TGTGCCAGCAGCTATCGGGACAGGAGGCCCTACGAGCAGTACTTC.